This TCR beta chain originates from a study of blood T cell repertoires in COVID-19. About the research overall: Collection of acute and convalescent COVID-19 samples took place in the United States, Italy and Spain.

This table comes from immunoSEQ multiplex PCR, and its TCRdb copy is limited to in-frame clones, with some not included. Of approximately 38,000 clones in the sample, 87% were seen once. This CDR3 spans 13 amino acids. Deletions cut 6 bases from V and 8 bases from J, with 13 bases between. Looked up from germline, CDR1 is KGHSH and CDR2 is LQKENI. The source is a man aged 55 to 70 with COVID-19, enrolled during active disease. J is TRBJ1-4 and V is TRBV18; D is possibly TRBD1 (5 bases). The sample taken for sequencing was peripheral blood. The CDR3 loop reads CASSPGGDEKLFF. CDR3 nucleotides: TGTGCCAGCTCCCCCGGGGGGGACGAAAAACTGTTTTTT.